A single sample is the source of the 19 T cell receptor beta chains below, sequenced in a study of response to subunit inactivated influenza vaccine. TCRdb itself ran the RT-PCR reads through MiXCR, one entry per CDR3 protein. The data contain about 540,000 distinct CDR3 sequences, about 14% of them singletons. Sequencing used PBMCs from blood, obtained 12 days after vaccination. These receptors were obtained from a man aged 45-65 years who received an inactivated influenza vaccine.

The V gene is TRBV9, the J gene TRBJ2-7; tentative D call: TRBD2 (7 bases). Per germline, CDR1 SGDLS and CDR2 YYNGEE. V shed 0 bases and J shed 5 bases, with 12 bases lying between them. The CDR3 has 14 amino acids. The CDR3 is CASSVEGGTNEQYF. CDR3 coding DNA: TGTGCCAGCAGCGTAGAGGGGGGGACCAACGAGCAGTACTTC.

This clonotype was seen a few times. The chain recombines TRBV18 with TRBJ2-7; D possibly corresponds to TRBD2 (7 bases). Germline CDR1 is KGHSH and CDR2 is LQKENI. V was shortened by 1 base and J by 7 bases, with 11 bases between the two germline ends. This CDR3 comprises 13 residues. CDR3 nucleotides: TGTGCCAGCTCACCACAGGGGGGGGAAGAGCAGTACTTC. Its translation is CASSPQGGEEQYF.

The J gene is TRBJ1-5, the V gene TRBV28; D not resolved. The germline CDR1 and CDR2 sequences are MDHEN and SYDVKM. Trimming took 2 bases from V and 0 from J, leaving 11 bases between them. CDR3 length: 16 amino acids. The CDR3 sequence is CASSLPRLSSNQPQHF. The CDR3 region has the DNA TGTGCCAGCAGTTTACCTCGGCTTAGTAGCAATCAGCCCCAGCATTTT.

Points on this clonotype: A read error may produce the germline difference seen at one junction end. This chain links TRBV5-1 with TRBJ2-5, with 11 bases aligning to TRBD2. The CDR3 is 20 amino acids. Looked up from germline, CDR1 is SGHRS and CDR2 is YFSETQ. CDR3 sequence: CASSLGLAGIFLSERDPVLF. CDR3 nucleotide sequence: TGCGCCAGCAGCTTGGGACTAGCGGGGATATTTCTAAGCGAAAGAGACCCAGTACTCTTC.

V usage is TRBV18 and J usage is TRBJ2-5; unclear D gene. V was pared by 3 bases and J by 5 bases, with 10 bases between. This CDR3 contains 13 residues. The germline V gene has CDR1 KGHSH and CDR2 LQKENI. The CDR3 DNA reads TGTGCCAGCTCACCTCCTCTCGGGGAGACCCAGTACTTC. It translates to CASSPPLGETQYF.

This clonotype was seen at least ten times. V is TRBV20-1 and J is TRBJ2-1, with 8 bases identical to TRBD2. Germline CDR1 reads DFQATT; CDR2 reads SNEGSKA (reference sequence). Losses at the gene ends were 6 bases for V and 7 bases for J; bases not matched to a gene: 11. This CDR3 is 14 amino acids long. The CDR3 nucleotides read TGCAGTGCAATTCCGGGACTAGGTAGAAATGAGCAGTTCTTC. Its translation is CSAIPGLGRNEQFF.

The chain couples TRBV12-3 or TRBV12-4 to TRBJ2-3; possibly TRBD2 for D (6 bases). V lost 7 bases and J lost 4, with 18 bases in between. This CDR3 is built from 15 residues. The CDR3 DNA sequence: TGTGCCAGCACTTCGGAGGGGCCTGGGGCAGATACGCAGTATTTT. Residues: CASTSEGPGADTQYF.

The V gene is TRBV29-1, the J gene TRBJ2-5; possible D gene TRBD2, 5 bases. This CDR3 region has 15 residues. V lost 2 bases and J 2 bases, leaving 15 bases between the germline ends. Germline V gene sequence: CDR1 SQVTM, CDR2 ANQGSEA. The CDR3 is CSVEPPSGRQETQYF. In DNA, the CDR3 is TGCAGCGTTGAACCCCCTTCGGGAAGGCAAGAGACCCAGTACTTC.

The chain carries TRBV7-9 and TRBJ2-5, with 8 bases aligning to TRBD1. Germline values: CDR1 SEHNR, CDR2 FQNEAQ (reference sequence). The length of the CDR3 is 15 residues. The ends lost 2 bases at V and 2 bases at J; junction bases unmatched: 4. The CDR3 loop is CASSLSDRVQETQYF. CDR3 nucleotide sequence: TGTGCCAGCAGCTTATCGGACAGGGTACAAGAGACCCAGTACTTC.

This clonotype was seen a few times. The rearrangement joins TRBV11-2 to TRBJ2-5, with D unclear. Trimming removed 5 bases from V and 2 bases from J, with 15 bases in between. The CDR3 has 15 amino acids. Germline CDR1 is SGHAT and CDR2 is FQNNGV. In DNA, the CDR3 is TGTGCCAGCAGCCCCATCGTATGGGGTCAAGAGACCCAGTACTTC. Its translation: CASSPIVWGQETQYF.

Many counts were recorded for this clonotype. The CDR3 DNA reads TGCAGTGCTAGAGTCGGTCCCGGGGAGCTGTTTTTT. It yields the protein CSARVGPGELFF. The rearrangement links TRBV20-1 to TRBJ2-2; D is uncertain. The CDR3 spans 12 residues. CDR1 is DFQATT and CDR2 is SNEGSKA in the germline V gene (reference sequence). The V end lost 1 base, the J end lost 6 bases, and 6 bases lay between the germline ends.

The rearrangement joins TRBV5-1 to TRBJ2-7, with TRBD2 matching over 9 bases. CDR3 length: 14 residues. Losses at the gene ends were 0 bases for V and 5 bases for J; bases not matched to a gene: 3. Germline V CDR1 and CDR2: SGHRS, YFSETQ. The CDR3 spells CASSLAIAGDEQYF. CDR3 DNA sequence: TGCGCCAGCAGCTTGGCCATAGCGGGAGACGAGCAGTACTTC.

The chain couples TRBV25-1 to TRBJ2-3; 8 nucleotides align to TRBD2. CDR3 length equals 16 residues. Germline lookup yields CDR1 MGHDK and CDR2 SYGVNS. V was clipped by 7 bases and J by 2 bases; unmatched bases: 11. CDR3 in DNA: TGTGCCAGCACCCCAGGGAGTAGCGGGGCCACAGATACGCAGTATTTT. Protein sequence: CASTPGSSGATDTQYF.

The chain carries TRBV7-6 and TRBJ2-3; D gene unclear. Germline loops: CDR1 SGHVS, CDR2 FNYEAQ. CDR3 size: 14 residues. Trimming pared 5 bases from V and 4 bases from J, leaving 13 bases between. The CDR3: CASSVAARPDTQYF. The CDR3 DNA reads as TGTGCCAGCAGCGTGGCCGCGCGACCAGATACGCAGTATTTT.

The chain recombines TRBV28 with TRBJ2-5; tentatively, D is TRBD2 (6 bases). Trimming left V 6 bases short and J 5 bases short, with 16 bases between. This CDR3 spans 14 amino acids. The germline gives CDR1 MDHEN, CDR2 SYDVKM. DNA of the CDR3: TGTGCCAGCAGCCGCTCGTCCAGCGGGGAGACCCAGTACTTC. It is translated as CASSRSSSGETQYF.

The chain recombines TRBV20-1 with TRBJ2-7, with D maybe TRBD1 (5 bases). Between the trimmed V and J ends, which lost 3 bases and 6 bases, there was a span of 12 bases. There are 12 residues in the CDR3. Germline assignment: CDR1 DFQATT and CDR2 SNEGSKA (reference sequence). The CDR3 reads CSARDPRGEQYF. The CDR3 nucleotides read TGCAGTGCTAGGGACCCTAGGGGCGAGCAGTACTTC.

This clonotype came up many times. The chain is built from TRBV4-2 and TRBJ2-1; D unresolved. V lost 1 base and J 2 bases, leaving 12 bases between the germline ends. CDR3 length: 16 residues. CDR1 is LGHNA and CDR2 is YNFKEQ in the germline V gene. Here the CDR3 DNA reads TGTGCCAGCAGCCAAGTTACCAGGAGCCCCTACAATGAGCAGTTCTTC. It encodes CASSQVTRSPYNEQFF.

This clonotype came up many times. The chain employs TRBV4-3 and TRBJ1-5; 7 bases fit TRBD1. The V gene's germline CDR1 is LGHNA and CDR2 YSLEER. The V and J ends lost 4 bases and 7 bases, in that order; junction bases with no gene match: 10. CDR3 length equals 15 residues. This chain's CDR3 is CASSRNRGSGQPQHF. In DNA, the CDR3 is TGCGCCAGCAGCCGGAACAGGGGAAGCGGACAGCCCCAGCATTTT.

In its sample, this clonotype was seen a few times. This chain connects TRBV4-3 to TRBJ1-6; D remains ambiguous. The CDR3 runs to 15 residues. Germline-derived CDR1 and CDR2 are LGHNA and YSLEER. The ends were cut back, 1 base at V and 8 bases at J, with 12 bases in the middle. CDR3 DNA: TGCGCCAGCAGCCAAGCCGGAAGAAGCGATTCACCCCTCCACTTT. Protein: CASSQAGRSDSPLHF.